This TCR beta chain was identified during a study of T cells in Graves' hyperthyroidism and ophthalmopathy. RNA transcripts provided the source from which TCR beta CDR3 regions were amplified. A set of HTBI primers served as the primers for a first-round RT-PCR of the TCR CDR3. Using its own MiXCR run on the multiplex PCR reads, TCRdb lists one record per CDR3 protein. The repertoire holds 80,000 to 100,000 distinct CDR3 sequences, with approximately 39% as singletons. The CDR3 covers 17 residues. Germline V gives CDR1 MNHNY, CDR2 SVGAGI (reference sequence). About this clonotype itself: A read error may be the cause here, since a much bigger clone is one base away.

This chain joins TRBV6-6 and TRBJ1-5, with D possibly matching TRBD1 (5 bases). The specimen sequenced was peripheral blood or thyroid tissue (not recorded which). This TCR was sampled from a woman aged 25 to 39 with Graves' hyperthyroidism. The CDR3 spells CASSQGGATTSSQPQHF. For the CDR3, the DNA is TGCGCCAGCAGCCAAGGAGGGGCCACTACGAGCAGTCAGCCCCAGCATTTT.